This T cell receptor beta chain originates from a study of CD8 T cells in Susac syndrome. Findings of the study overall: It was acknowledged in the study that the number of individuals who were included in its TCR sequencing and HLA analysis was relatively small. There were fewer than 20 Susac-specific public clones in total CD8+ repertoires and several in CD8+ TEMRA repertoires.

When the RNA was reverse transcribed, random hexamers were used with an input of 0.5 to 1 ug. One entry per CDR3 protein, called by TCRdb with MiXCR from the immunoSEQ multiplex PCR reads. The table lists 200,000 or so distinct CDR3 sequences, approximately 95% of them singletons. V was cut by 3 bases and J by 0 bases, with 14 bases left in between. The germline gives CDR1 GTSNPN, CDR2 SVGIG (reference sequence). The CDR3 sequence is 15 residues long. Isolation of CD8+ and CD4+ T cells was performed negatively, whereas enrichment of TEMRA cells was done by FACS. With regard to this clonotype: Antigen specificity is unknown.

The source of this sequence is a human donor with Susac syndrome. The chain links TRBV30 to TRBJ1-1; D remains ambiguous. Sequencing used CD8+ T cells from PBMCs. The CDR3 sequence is CAWRLVREMNTEAFF. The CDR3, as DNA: TGTGCCTGGAGGTTAGTTAGGGAGATGAACACTGAAGCTTTCTTT.